This TCR beta chain was retrieved from a study of CXCR3-negative and CXCR3-positive naive CD8 T cells (dated 2019 in TCRdb). The study in broad terms: About 150 million TRB reads were obtained in total, roughly 1.5 +/- 0.3 million reads per library. Data from roughly twelve donors, pooled across two independent experiments, went into the diversity and physicochemical repertoire analyses. For the TRBV-TRBJ cluster analysis, the naive subsets came from a handful of donors, while the memory cells came from 3 donors. Study-level results and caveats: CXCR3 expression partially decreased after cryopreservation, so most assays used freshly isolated PBMCs. Similar TRBV-TRBJ usage was shown by naive CXCR3-negative and CXCR3-positive cells from the same donor, whereas distinct patterns were shown by memory cells. Comparably high repertoire diversity was found in both naive subsets, whereas much lower repertoire diversity was found in memory CD8+ T cells. TRB CDR3s from CXCR3-positive naive cells showed higher hydrophobicity (lower Kidera factor 4), lower energy, and higher strength and volume indices than CXCR3-negative naive cells. Because surface CD5, which is linked to self-reactivity in mice, was comparable between the naive subsets, TCR interaction strength was also inferred from TRB CDR3 physicochemical properties.

Sequencing took place on a NextSeq 550. The Human TCR Profiling Kit (MiLaboratory) was used to prepare UMI-labeled 5' RACE TRB cDNA libraries. cDNA synthesis used the entire amount of extracted RNA, and PCR amplification then used the entire amount of cDNA produced. The libraries were made side by side, with each library going through the same number of PCR cycles. In the source study's methods: About 50,000 +/- 9,200 unique UMI-labeled TRB cDNA molecules per library were extracted with MIGEC and MiXCR, with at least two reads per UMI required. Each library averaged 40,000 +/- 10,000 functional in-frame TRB CDR3 nucleotide clonotypes without stop codons. After each sample was downsampled to 5000 UMI-labeled TRB molecules, VDJtools was used to calculate diversity metrics such as normalized Shannon-Wiener and Chao1. VDJtools computed clonotype-size-weighted physicochemical properties of the central five CDR3 residues: interaction energy, strength, volume and Kidera factor 4. After TCRdb reprocessed the reads, each CDR3 protein sequence was kept as one row, without DNA. What appears here as the V and J calls and clone size reflects TCRdb's work, not the paper's. The table for this sample lists approximately 140,000 distinct CDR3 sequences. Of the sample, 0.25% to 0.3% is held by the ten largest clones.

Each CD8+ T cell subset was flow-sorted in triplicate, with fewer than 350,000 cells per subset placed directly into RLT lysis buffer. To exclude memory contaminants, naive CD8+ T cells were stringently defined as CD45RO-CCR7+CD27+CD95-. Peripheral blood mononuclear cells were isolated from buffy coats by standard density gradient centrifugation. A FACSAria III was used to flow-sort naive CD8+ T cells into CXCR3-negative and CXCR3-positive populations. An RNeasy Mini Kit was used to extract total RNA from the sorted cells. The CDR3 has 17 amino acids, counting the end cysteine and phenylalanine. The DNA is not on file. CDR1 is given as SQVTM and CDR2 as ANQGSEA, both from the germline V gene. With respect to this clonotype: Its cognate antigen has yet to be identified.

The source material was naive CXCR3+ CD8+ T cells from blood. The cell subset or site label, as the study defines it: CD45RO-CCR7+CD27+CD95- naive CD8+ T cells expressing CXCR3 (TNR3+). The rearranged chain carries TRBV29-1 and TRBJ2-1; TCRdb selects TRBD2, and the lack of DNA leaves this call unchecked. The TCR originated in a human donor in good health. Some clones in this sample may be carry-over from other donors' samples. CDR3 protein: CSVDGPSGGSSYNEQFF.